These 16 T cell receptor beta chains were all obtained from the same sample, sequenced in a study of cytomegalovirus exposure and HLA in healthy donors. The PCR used 60 Vbeta and 13 Jbeta primers. Clones were read by immunoSEQ multiplex PCR, and TCRdb kept only the in-frame ones, dropping some. Among roughly 110,000 clones listed, around 84% were seen once. Sequencing was carried out using PBMCs. These receptors came from a young man in good health and CMV-seropositive.

The chain is built from TRBV5-4 and TRBJ2-2; D is uncertain. CDR1 is SGHNT and CDR2 is YYREEE in the germline V gene (reference sequence). This CDR3 comprises 15 residues. Trimming left V 4 bases short and J 0 bases short, with 10 bases between. CDR3 sequence reads: CASSKTLANTGELFF. The DNA for the CDR3 is TGTGCCAGCAGCAAAACCCTAGCGAACACCGGGGAGCTGTTTTTT.

V is TRBV28 and J is TRBJ2-2; TRBD1 agrees at 7 bases. This CDR3 region has 15 residues. With 3 bases clipped from V and 2 bases from J, the junction kept 3 bases outside the gene matches. The germline CDR1 and CDR2 sequences are MDHEN and SYDVKM. The CDR3 nucleotides read TGTGCCAGCAGTTTCACAGGGGCCAACACCGGGGAGCTGTTTTTT. Translation gives CASSFTGANTGELFF. The variable domain in full, completed from reference TRBV28 and TRBJ2-2, reads DVKVTQSSRYLVKRTGEKVFLECVQDMDHENMFWYRQDPGLGLRLIYFSYDVKMKEKGDIPEGYSVSREKKERFSLILESASTNQTSMYLCASSFTGANTGELFFGEGSRLTVL.

The rearrangement joins TRBV11-2 to TRBJ2-5; TRBD2 matches 12 bases. The CDR3 sequence is 17 residues long. Trimming cost V 3 bases and J 5 bases; bases outside gene matches: 10. Germline V gives CDR1 SGHAT, CDR2 FQNNGV. The CDR3 loop is CASSFRSLAGGEETQYF. For the CDR3, the DNA is TGTGCCAGCAGCTTCCGGTCTCTAGCGGGAGGGGAGGAGACCCAGTACTTC.

The chain links TRBV6-5 to TRBJ1-5; D might be TRBD1 (6 bases). The germline CDR1 and CDR2 sequences are MNHEY and SVGAGI. The CDR3 covers 14 residues. V lost 7 bases and J 6 bases, leaving 16 bases between the germline ends. The CDR3 DNA reads TGTGCCAGCAAAAGGGGGGGAGGTCGTCAGCCCCAGCATTTT. Its protein product is CASKRGGGRQPQHF.

This clone was seen only a few times. The gene calls are TRBV6-5 and TRBJ2-3, with D unclear. From germline, CDR1 is MNHEY and CDR2 SVGAGI. Trimming left V 5 bases short and J 2 bases short, with 11 bases between. This CDR3 spans 14 amino acids. The CDR3 nucleotides read TGTGCCAGCAGTATACAGAAATACACAGATACGCAGTATTTT. Its protein is CASSIQKYTDTQYF.

The sample holds one count of this clone. This chain uses TRBV10-3 with TRBJ2-3; D perhaps matches TRBD2 (6 bases). Germline-derived CDR1 and CDR2 are ENHRY and SYGVKD. The CDR3 is 15 residues long. Trimming removed 5 bases from V and 2 bases from J, with 14 bases in between. The CDR3 region is CAISWDFTSTDTQYF. The CDR3 nucleotides are TGTGCCATCAGTTGGGACTTCACGTCCACAGATACGCAGTATTTT.

In its sample, this clone was seen once. The same CDR3 is also encoded by other DNA sequences in this sample. CDR3 DNA sequence: TGCAGCGTTGCGGGGGGAAGTTCTGGGGCCAACGTCCTGACTTTC. It is translated as CSVAGGSSGANVLTF. The chain links TRBV29-1 to TRBJ2-6; 7 bases match TRBD2. J was trimmed by 1 base and V by 4 bases; bases with no gene match: 4. CDR1 is SQVTM and CDR2 is ANQGSEA in the germline V gene. The CDR3 loop spans 15 amino acids.

V gene TRBV5-1 combines with J gene TRBJ2-3; 7 bases are a match to TRBD1. The CDR3 has 14 residues. Germline CDR1 SGHRS, CDR2 YFSETQ. With 4 bases clipped from V and 1 base from J, the junction kept 3 bases outside the gene matches. The CDR3 DNA follows: TGCGCCAGCAGCCCCCAGGGGGGCACAGATACGCAGTATTTT. Residues: CASSPQGGTDTQYF.

The rearrangement links TRBV30 to TRBJ1-1; 7 bases match TRBD1. J was trimmed by 8 bases and V by 3 bases; bases with no gene match: 6. Per the germline V gene, CDR1 is GTSNPN and CDR2 is SVGIG (reference sequence). The CDR3 extends over 12 amino acids. DNA of the CDR3: TGTGCCTGGAGAGGAGGGGGCGGGGAAGCTTTCTTT. As protein: CAWRGGGGEAFF.

V is TRBV2 and J is TRBJ1-5; no firm D call. This CDR3 region has 14 residues. The ends were cut back, 3 bases at V and 6 bases at J, with 12 bases in the middle. Germline values: CDR1 SNHLY, CDR2 FYNNEI. CDR3 protein: CASSDSGSGQPQHF. The CDR3 DNA reads TGTGCCAGCAGTGATTCCGGTTCGGGTCAGCCCCAGCATTTT.

The genes are TRBV7-9 and TRBJ1-2; D uncertain. Germline CDR1 SEHNR, CDR2 FQNEAQ (reference sequence). The CDR3 contains 13 residues. The V end was cut by 5 bases, the J end by 3 bases, with 10 bases between. The CDR3 DNA sequence: TGTGCCAGCAGCGTCCAGGATTACTATGGCTACACCTTC. Translating it yields CASSVQDYYGYTF.

V usage is TRBV7-2 and J usage is TRBJ2-1, with 8 positions matching TRBD1. Per germline, CDR1 SGHTA and CDR2 FQGNSA. Trimming took 2 bases from V and 0 from J; bases not matched to a gene: 3. CDR3 length: 16 amino acids. In DNA, the CDR3 is TGTGCCAGCAGCTTACAGGGGGCTAACTCCTACAATGAGCAGTTCTTC. This gives the protein CASSLQGANSYNEQFF.

J is TRBJ1-2 and V is TRBV7-2, with TRBD1 matching 9 bases. From germline, CDR1 is SGHTA and CDR2 FQGNSA. V dropped 4 bases and J dropped 5; count of bases not matched to a gene: 5. This CDR3 has 14 amino acids. The DNA for the CDR3 is TGTGCCAGCAGCTCCCGAGGGACAGGGTATGGCTACACCTTC. As protein: CASSSRGTGYGYTF.

The chain joins TRBV19 to TRBJ1-2; TRBD1 is a possible D gene (6 bases). The V end was cut by 6 bases, the J end by 2 bases, with 19 bases between. Germline V gene lookup returns CDR1 LNHDA and CDR2 SQIVND (reference sequence). The CDR3 has 16 amino acids. In nucleotides, the CDR3 is TGTGCCAGTAGCCCCAGGACAGATCTGCGGAACTATGGCTACACCTTC. Protein sequence: CASSPRTDLRNYGYTF.

A single count supports this clone. The V and J genes are TRBV7-3 and TRBJ2-2, with D possibly matching TRBD2 (6 bases). CDR3 length: 14 amino acids. Germline V gene sequence: CDR1 SGHTA, CDR2 FQGTGA. Trimming took 5 bases from V and 3 from J, leaving 10 bases between them. CDR3 region: CASSPEGDTGELFF. CDR3 sequence (DNA): TGTGCCAGCAGCCCGGAGGGAGACACCGGGGAGCTGTTTTTT.

V usage is TRBV2 and J usage is TRBJ1-3; weak D call: TRBD1 (6 bases). CDR1 is SNHLY, CDR2 FYNNEI, per germline. The CDR3 is 16 amino acids. Trimming left V 2 bases short and J 2 bases short, with 13 bases between. DNA of the CDR3: TGTGCCAGCAGTGAAAGGGGGGGAGAAGCTGGAAACACCATATATTTT. It codes for CASSERGGEAGNTIYF.